This TCR beta chain came from a study of radiotherapy plus CTLA-4 blockade in lung cancer (dated by TCRdb to between 2018 and 2020). The study in broad terms: Among the enrolled patients, approximately 17% had an objective response, and about 29% reached disease control. Points the paper makes about the study in general: TCR clones derived from tumors expanded in peripheral blood after treatment with radiotherapy and ipilimumab. The strongest predictors of response were reported to be early dynamic shifts in blood T cell clones along with a rise in serum interferon-beta following radiation.

Inclusive of the bounding cysteine and phenylalanine, the CDR3 is 16 residues long. Only the CDR3 DNA is retained, 48 bases long and in frame from the first base. The germline V gene encodes CDR1 MNHEY and CDR2 SMNVEV (reference sequence). Relative to germline, V is missing 6 bases and J is missing 0 bases, with 10 bases of the junction outside any gene match. In the case of this clone: No antigen is known for it. No base quality information exists; no much larger clone differs at one position.

The study tested focal radiation therapy combined with CTLA-4 blockade (ipilimumab) in patients with chemo-refractory metastatic non-small-cell lung cancer. The receptor library was made with the immunoSEQ multiplex PCR assay. Entries here come from immuneACCESS through TCRdb and include only in-frame sequences with V and J called. Some clones fail to appear in such tables; in the studies checked, an unresolved V gene covers under half of the shortfall, and the cause of the remainder is unknown. This sample is represented by about 80,000 clones; about 88% of them were singletons. Around 1% of the sample belongs to the ten largest clones.

The chain couples TRBV27 to TRBJ1-1; TRBD1 aligns with 7 central bases. Here the sequenced sample was peripheral blood, taken from a patient treated with radiotherapy plus ipilimumab. This clonotype was sampled from a human donor with non-small cell lung cancer who had stable disease on radiotherapy plus ipilimumab. The nucleotide sequence is TGTGCCAGCAGGTCCGGGACAGAATTTTTGAACACTGAAGCTTTCTTT. It is translated as CASRSGTEFLNTEAFF.